The 14 T cell receptor beta chains given below trace back to one sample, sequenced in a study of vaccination and CD4 T cells after COVID-19. These TCRs' antigens remain unknown. The Oncomine TCR Beta short-read assay sequenced DNA from cultured CD4+ T cells. TCRdb re-analysed the PCR reads in MiXCR, keeping a single row per CDR3 protein. Of around 1,400 distinct CDR3 sequences listed, around 10% are singletons. The treatment is: approximately 9-day PBMC culture with coronavirus spike peptide pools or control peptides (ViraFEST assay). These CD4+ T cells came from an unexposed donor, sampled before the COVID-19 pandemic (2011-2018). What was sequenced was CD4+ T cells from blood, cultured in vitro. Every receptor here comes from a human donor in good health.

Within the sample, this clonotype is medium-sized (0.01 to 0.1%). This sequence joins TRBV28 and TRBJ1-6, with TRBD1 matching over 7 bases. The CDR3 consists of 13 residues. The V gene end was trimmed by 11 bases and the J gene end by 7 bases; junction bases not matched to a gene: 8. Germline V lookup: CDR1 MDHEN, CDR2 SYDVKM. CDR3 residues: CAARQGNNSPLHF. The DNA for the CDR3 is TGTGCCGCAAGACAGGGCAACAATTCACCCCTCCACTTT.

This clonotype is labeled medium-sized (0.01 to 0.1%). This chain joins TRBV7-3 and TRBJ2-7; 8 bases align to TRBD2. Germline loops: CDR1 SGHTA, CDR2 FQGTGA. The CDR3 loop spans 13 amino acids. With 4 bases clipped from V and 4 bases from J, the junction kept 3 bases outside the gene matches. The CDR3 is CASSSSGGYEQYF. CDR3 coding DNA: TGTGCCAGCAGCTCGTCGGGGGGGTACGAGCAGTACTTC.

The chain's CDR3 is CASSLASPETQYF. CDR3 DNA sequence: TGTGCCAGCAGCTTGGCGTCGCCAGAGACCCAGTACTTC. The rearrangement joins TRBV5-5 to TRBJ2-5; D remains unclear. This CDR3 spans 13 amino acids. V dropped 0 bases and J dropped 4 bases, with 7 bases sitting between them. Germline assignment: CDR1 SGHKS and CDR2 YYEKEE (reference sequence).

In this sample, this clonotype turned up a few times. V and J are TRBV14 and TRBJ2-3; perhaps TRBD2 as D (6 bases). The CDR3 covers 18 residues. The germline V gene encodes CDR1 SGHDN and CDR2 FVKESK. V was shortened by 4 bases and J by 8 bases, with 28 bases between the two germline ends. The DNA for the CDR3 is TGTGCCAGCAGCCCGACTGGATCTCCGGGGGAGAAAGGTGCTACGCAGTATTTT. It codes for CASSPTGSPGEKGATQYF.

This clonotype has only a few counts. The chain employs TRBV12-3 or TRBV12-4 and TRBJ2-1; 7 bases agree with TRBD2. The CDR3 spans 13 residues. J gave up 7 bases and V 6 bases, and 6 bases lay outside the gene matches. The CDR3 DNA follows: TGTGCCAGCAGGCTAGCGGCGTTGAATGAGCAGTTCTTC. This translates into CASRLAALNEQFF.

By its share, this clonotype is large. The chain employs TRBV24-1 and TRBJ1-5, with 11 bases matching TRBD1. After removal of 5 bases from V and 12 bases from J, the junction contained 11 bases not matched to a gene. This CDR3 has 15 amino acids. Germline V gene sequence: CDR1 KGHDR, CDR2 SFDVKD. CDR3 nucleotides: TGTGCCACCAGTGCCGGGACAGGGGGACGAGGGCGCCAGCATTTT. This encodes CATSAGTGGRGRQHF.

By share of the sample, this clonotype is medium-sized. The genes are TRBV10-3 and TRBJ1-4, with 8 bases matching TRBD1. J was trimmed by 6 bases and V by 6 bases; bases with no gene match: 3. This CDR3 comprises 13 residues. Germline V CDR1 and CDR2: ENHRY, SYGVKD. CDR3 sequence (DNA): TGTGCCATCAGACAGGGGGTGCATGAAAAACTGTTTTTT. It is translated as CAIRQGVHEKLFF.

This clonotype has just a few counts. This chain joins TRBV4-1 and TRBJ2-1; 9 positions match TRBD2. The CDR3 runs 18 residues. The germline gives CDR1 MGHRA, CDR2 YSYEKL. After removal of 0 bases from V and 8 bases from J, the junction contained 14 bases not matched to a gene. The CDR3 is CASSQDRGSGSGEYEQFF. CDR3 nucleotide sequence: TGCGCCAGCAGCCAAGATCGGGGTAGCGGGAGTGGTGAATATGAGCAGTTCTTC.

This clonotype qualifies as medium-sized. This chain uses TRBV5-1 with TRBJ1-6, with D uncertain. Trimming took 2 bases from V and 8 from J, leaving 8 bases between them. The germline CDR1 and CDR2 sequences are SGHRS and YFSETQ. The CDR3 is made up of 13 amino acids. The CDR3 DNA follows: TGCGCCAGCAGCTTCGGGGAAGATTCACCCCTCCACTTT. This gives the protein CASSFGEDSPLHF.

In its sample, this clonotype is large. The V and J genes are TRBV19 and TRBJ1-6, with D possibly TRBD1 on 6 matching bases. The CDR3 spans 16 residues. CDR1 and CDR2 from the germline V gene are LNHDA and SQIVND (reference sequence). The V end was cut by 5 bases, the J end by 2 bases, with 13 bases between. CDR3 in DNA: TGTGCCAGTAGTCCAACAGGGACTACCTATAATTCACCCCTCCACTTT. Amino acids: CASSPTGTTYNSPLHF.

There are a few counts of this clonotype. The genes are TRBV11-1 and TRBJ2-3, with 9 nucleotides matching TRBD1. J was trimmed by 2 bases and V by 5 bases; bases with no gene match: 2. Germline loops: CDR1 SGHAT, CDR2 FQDESV (reference sequence). The CDR3 totals 14 residues. The CDR3: CASSRDRATDTQYF. CDR3 coding DNA: TGTGCCAGCAGCCGGGACAGGGCCACAGATACGCAGTATTTT.

Judged by abundance, this clonotype is large. The gene calls are TRBV7-3 and TRBJ1-1; D uncertain. Germline lookup yields CDR1 SGHTA and CDR2 FQGTGA. Between the trimmed V and J ends, which lost 1 base and 10 bases, there was a span of 19 bases. The CDR3 has 15 amino acids. CDR3 sequence reads: CASSLIGGRLRRAFF. Written as DNA, the CDR3 is TGTGCCAGCAGCTTAATCGGCGGACGACTGAGGCGAGCTTTCTTT.

Worth noting for this clonotype: This may arise from a read error, as a much more abundant clone is one base away. V is TRBV2 and J is TRBJ1-1, with 8 bases identical to TRBD1. J lost 3 bases, V lost 6 bases, and 6 bases had no gene match. The CDR3 spans 14 residues. The V gene's germline CDR1 is SNHLY and CDR2 FYNNEI. CDR3 residues: CASRPTGEHTEAFF. In nucleotides, the CDR3 is TGTGCCAGCAGACCGACAGGGGAACACACTGAAGCTTTCTTT.

The V gene is TRBV4-1, the J gene TRBJ2-1; the D gene is possibly TRBD1 (6 bases). From germline, CDR1 is MGHRA and CDR2 YSYEKL. V dropped 0 bases and J dropped 5 bases, with 11 bases sitting between them. This CDR3 is 15 amino acids long. CDR3 amino acids: CASSQDFGQHNEQFF. As DNA, the CDR3 is TGCGCCAGCAGCCAAGATTTCGGACAGCACAATGAGCAGTTCTTC.